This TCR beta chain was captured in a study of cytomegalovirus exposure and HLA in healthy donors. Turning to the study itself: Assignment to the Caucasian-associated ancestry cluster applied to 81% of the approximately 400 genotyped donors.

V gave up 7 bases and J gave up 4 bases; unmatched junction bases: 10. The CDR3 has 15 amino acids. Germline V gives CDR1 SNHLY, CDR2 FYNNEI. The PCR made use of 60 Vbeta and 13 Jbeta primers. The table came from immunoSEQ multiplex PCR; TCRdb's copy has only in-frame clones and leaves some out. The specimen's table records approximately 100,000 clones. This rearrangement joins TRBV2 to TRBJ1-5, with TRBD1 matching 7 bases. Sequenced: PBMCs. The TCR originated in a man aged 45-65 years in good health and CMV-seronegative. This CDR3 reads CASTRWGQTNQPQHF. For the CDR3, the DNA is TGTGCCAGCACTAGGTGGGGACAGACGAATCAGCCCCAGCATTTT.